Listed here are 31 T cell receptor beta chains from one sample, sequenced in a study of identical twins. TCRdb used MiXCR to reprocess the 5' RACE reads, holding one entry per CDR3 protein. This table has approximately 500,000 distinct CDR3 sequences, 13% to 15% appearing once. These data were also filed under a second study, of yellow fever vaccine responses in identical twins.

Sequenced sample: CD4+ T cells sorted from blood. All receptors derive from a woman in her late teens or twenties in good health.

The chain joins TRBV11-1 to TRBJ2-5; no reliable D call. Germline loops: CDR1 SGHAT, CDR2 FQDESV (reference sequence). The V end lost 1 base, the J end lost 2 bases, and 11 bases lay between the germline ends. The CDR3 sequence is 15 residues long. CDR3 nucleotide sequence: TGTGCCAGCAGCTTAGAGGTGGCGGTTCAAGAGACCCAGTACTTC. This encodes CASSLEVAVQETQYF.

This clonotype was seen more than once but under ten times. The V gene is TRBV12-3 or TRBV12-4, the J gene TRBJ2-1; the match to TRBD1 covers 7 bases. The CDR3 totals 15 residues. V was pared by 6 bases and J by 6 bases, with 11 bases of the junction left unmatched. The CDR3 is CASRNNRGRANEQFF. In nucleotides, the CDR3 is TGTGCCAGCAGAAATAACAGGGGTAGGGCCAATGAGCAGTTCTTC.

This clonotype showed up just a few times. V is TRBV6-1 and J is TRBJ2-7, with TRBD1 matching 9 bases. The CDR3 spans 14 residues. Germline values: CDR1 MNHNS, CDR2 SASEGT. J lost 4 bases, V lost 5 bases, and 6 bases had no gene match. DNA for the CDR3: TGTGCCAGCAGTAGGGACAGGGCAGATTACGAGCAGTACGTC. Its protein is CASSRDRADYEQYV.

The gene calls are TRBV29-1 and TRBJ2-1, with 7 bases identical to TRBD1. CDR3 length: 15 amino acids. V gave up 4 bases and J gave up 7 bases; unmatched junction bases: 13. Germline V CDR1 and CDR2: SQVTM, ANQGSEA. The CDR3, as DNA: TGCAGCGTTGTTTATCAGAGGGGGCGGGTTAATGAGCAGTTCTTC. Translating gives CSVVYQRGRVNEQFF.

In its sample, this clonotype was seen a few times. V and J are TRBV19 and TRBJ2-1; no clear D gene. The CDR3 loop spans 16 amino acids. Germline-derived CDR1 and CDR2 are LNHDA and SQIVND (reference sequence). The V and J ends lost 5 bases and 2 bases respectively, with 16 bases between them. In DNA, the CDR3 is TGTGCCAGTAGTCCCGTGGGGAACTATCCCTACAATGAGCAGTTCTTC. It specifies CASSPVGNYPYNEQFF.

The chain recombines TRBV5-1 with TRBJ2-7, with 12 bases lining up with TRBD2. Trimming cost V 4 bases and J 6 bases; bases outside gene matches: 11. Germline lookup yields CDR1 SGHRS and CDR2 YFSETQ. This CDR3 is built from 16 residues. The CDR3 loop reads CASSPGLAGFQSEQYF. DNA for the CDR3: TGCGCCAGCAGCCCTGGACTAGCGGGATTTCAGTCCGAGCAGTACTTC. Full variable domain (outside the CDR3, taken from reference TRBV5-1 and TRBJ2-7): KAGVTQTPRYLIKTRGQQVTLSCSPISGHRSVSWYQQTPGQGLQFLFEYFSETQRNKGNFPGRFSGRQFSNSRSEMNVSTLELGDSALYLCASSPGLAGFQSEQYFGPGTRLTVT.

This clonotype has a handful of counts. The chain links TRBV2 to TRBJ2-1, with 7 bases matching TRBD2. With 5 bases clipped from V and 7 bases from J, the junction kept 11 bases outside the gene matches. Germline V lookup: CDR1 SNHLY, CDR2 FYNNEI. The CDR3 covers 15 residues. The CDR3 region is CASSTREGLLNEQFF. In nucleotides, the CDR3 is TGTGCCAGCAGTACCAGGGAGGGCCTTTTGAATGAGCAGTTCTTC.

This chain connects TRBV18 to TRBJ2-3, with 8 nucleotides matching TRBD2. Germline V gene sequence: CDR1 KGHSH, CDR2 LQKENI. V dropped 6 bases and J dropped 3; count of bases not matched to a gene: 8. The CDR3 covers 15 residues. The CDR3 region is CASSTIAGMTDTQYF. CDR3 in DNA: TGTGCCAGCTCTACTATAGCGGGAATGACAGATACGCAGTATTTT.

This clonotype turned up a few times. The chain employs TRBV20-1 and TRBJ2-7; no definite D call. The CDR3 is 14 residues long. The V end lost 3 bases, the J end lost 2 bases, and 14 bases lay between the germline ends. CDR1 is DFQATT and CDR2 is SNEGSKA in the germline V gene (reference sequence). In DNA, the CDR3 is TGCAGTGCTAGTGATAGGACCCAACCCTACGAGCAGTACTTC. Its protein product is CSASDRTQPYEQYF.

This clonotype was observed at least ten times. This chain uses TRBV5-1 with TRBJ1-5; perhaps TRBD1 as D (6 bases). The CDR3 sequence is 15 residues long. V lost 0 bases, J lost 0 bases, and 7 bases lay in between. Germline V gene lookup returns CDR1 SGHRS and CDR2 YFSETQ. The CDR3 DNA sequence: TGCGCCAGCAGCTTGGCAGGGGATAGCAATCAGCCCCAGCATTTT. Protein sequence: CASSLAGDSNQPQHF.

The chain is built from TRBV20-1 and TRBJ1-4, with 7 bases aligning to TRBD1. With V trimmed by 6 bases and J by 6 bases, 10 bases remained unmatched. Germline CDR1 is DFQATT and CDR2 is SNEGSKA (reference sequence). The length of the CDR3 is 14 residues. The CDR3 is CSAPFDRAHEKLFF. DNA for the CDR3: TGCAGTGCCCCCTTCGACAGGGCCCATGAAAAACTGTTTTTT.

The CDR3 DNA reads as TGCAGTGCTAGGGTCTTAGCGGGAGGGGGCACAGATACGCAGTATTTT. Translation: CSARVLAGGGTDTQYF. V gene TRBV20-1 combines with J gene TRBJ2-3; 11 positions agree with TRBD2. V lost 3 bases, J lost 1 base, and 6 bases stayed unmatched. Germline values: CDR1 DFQATT, CDR2 SNEGSKA (reference sequence). The CDR3 is 16 residues long.

This clonotype was seen more than once but under ten times. This chain joins TRBV12-3 or TRBV12-4 and TRBJ2-7; D unresolved. CDR3 length equals 12 residues. Trimming removed 6 bases from V and 0 bases from J, with 6 bases in between. The CDR3 loop reads CASRADSYEQYV. DNA of the CDR3: TGTGCCAGCAGGGCAGACTCCTACGAGCAGTACGTC.

There are many counts of this clonotype. The chain uses TRBV3-1 and TRBJ1-2; possibly TRBD1 for D (6 bases). With 2 bases removed from V and 7 bases from J, the gap between germline ends came to 8 bases. Germline loops: CDR1 LGHDT, CDR2 YNNKEL (reference sequence). This CDR3 is 12 amino acids long. For the CDR3, the DNA is TGTGCCAGCAGCCAACAGGGGTTTGGCTACACCTTC. Protein sequence: CASSQQGFGYTF.

The genes are TRBV6-4 and TRBJ1-1, with D possibly being TRBD1 (5 bases). This CDR3 spans 14 amino acids. V was cut by 4 bases and J by 4 bases, with 13 bases left in between. Germline CDR1 and CDR2: MRHNA and SNTAGT. The CDR3 loop is CASSVEGYGTEAFF. As DNA, the CDR3 is TGTGCCAGCAGTGTGGAGGGGTATGGCACTGAAGCTTTCTTT.

This clonotype was counted only a few times. This chain uses TRBV19 with TRBJ2-5; D is perhaps TRBD1 (6 bases). The germline gives CDR1 LNHDA, CDR2 SQIVND (reference sequence). Trimming cost V 1 base and J 2 bases, with 8 bases left between them. CDR3 length: 14 amino acids. The CDR3 reads CASSIGTAQETQYF. The DNA for the CDR3 is TGTGCCAGTAGTATAGGGACAGCTCAAGAGACCCAGTACTTC. Filled out from reference TRBV19 and TRBJ2-5, the complete variable domain reads DGGITQSPKYLFRKEGQNVTLSCEQNLNHDAMYWYRQDPGQGLRLIYYSQIVNDFQKGDIAEGYSVSREKKESFPLTVTSAQKNPTAFYLCASSIGTAQETQYFGPGTRLLVL.

The chain couples TRBV20-1 to TRBJ2-1; 7 bases match TRBD2. J lost 6 bases, V lost 5 bases, and 16 bases had no gene match. The CDR3 spans 16 residues. Germline CDR1 reads DFQATT; CDR2 reads SNEGSKA (reference sequence). CDR3 nucleotide sequence: TGCAGTGCTGGGGGGGACGATCGACATTTAGGCAATGAGCAGTTCTTC. It encodes CSAGGDDRHLGNEQFF.

This clonotype was observed a few times. This chain connects TRBV5-5 to TRBJ2-1, with 12 bases lining up with TRBD2. The germline gives CDR1 SGHKS, CDR2 YYEKEE (reference sequence). V lost 2 bases, J lost 6 bases, and 9 bases stayed unmatched. The CDR3 covers 17 residues. CDR3 bases: TGTGCCAGCAGCTTCCTCGGGGGGACTAGCGGGCCCAATGAGCAGTTCTTC. Its translation: CASSFLGGTSGPNEQFF.

This clonotype was found once. The chain links TRBV10-3 to TRBJ2-1; D gene uncertain. This CDR3 has 15 residues. With 3 bases removed from V and 1 base from J, the gap between germline ends came to 10 bases. The germline V gene encodes CDR1 ENHRY and CDR2 SYGVKD. CDR3 DNA: TGTGCCATCAGTGACTTGGTAGGTTCCTACAATGAGCAGTTCTTC. Translation: CAISDLVGSYNEQFF.

This chain connects TRBV7-3 to TRBJ2-7; D perhaps matches TRBD1 (6 bases). Germline CDR1 reads SGHTA; CDR2 reads FQGTGA. The CDR3 length is 15 residues. V lost 5 bases and J lost 1, with 15 bases in between. The CDR3 loop is CASSPGAGLSYEQYF. Here the CDR3 DNA reads TGTGCCAGCAGCCCAGGGGCAGGGTTATCCTACGAGCAGTACTTC. Combining the CDR3 with reference TRBV7-3 and TRBJ2-7 gives the whole variable domain GAGVSQTPSNKVTEKGKYVELRCDPISGHTALYWYRQSLGQGPEFLIYFQGTGAADDSGLPNDRFFAVRPEGSVSTLKIQRTERGDSAVYLCASSPGAGLSYEQYFGPGTRLTVT.

The sample holds many counts of this clonotype. The chain couples TRBV29-1 to TRBJ1-1, with D perhaps matching TRBD1 (5 bases). CDR1 is SQVTM and CDR2 is ANQGSEA in the germline V gene. This CDR3 spans 12 amino acids. Trimming pared 5 bases from V and 0 bases from J, leaving 7 bases between. The CDR3 coding sequence is TGCAGCGTTAGGGGATTGAACACTGAAGCTTTCTTT. Residues: CSVRGLNTEAFF. Together with reference TRBV29-1 and TRBJ1-1, the CDR3 gives the full variable domain: SAVISQKPSRDICQRGTSLTIQCQVDSQVTMMFWYRQQPGQSLTLIATANQGSEATYESGFVIDKFPISRPNLTFSTLTVSNMSPEDSSIYLCSVRGLNTEAFFGQGTRLTVV.

This clonotype was counted a few times. The V call is TRBV6-2 or TRBV6-3, the J call TRBJ2-1; 11 nucleotides line up with TRBD2. This CDR3 contains 17 residues. V lost 4 bases, J lost 9 bases, and 14 bases stayed unmatched. CDR1 is MNHEY, CDR2 SVGEGT, per germline. This CDR3 is CASSLGGLAAPTGEQFF. Here the CDR3 DNA reads TGTGCCAGCAGTTTAGGGGGACTAGCGGCCCCCACAGGTGAGCAGTTCTTC.

The V call is TRBV11-3, the J call TRBJ2-5, with 7 bases that match TRBD1. The germline CDR1 and CDR2 sequences are SGHNT and YENEEA. The CDR3 runs to 17 residues. V shed 2 bases and J 2 bases; nucleotides not matched to a gene: 11. The CDR3 spells CASSLIVWGTEQETQYF. The CDR3, as DNA: TGTGCCAGCAGCTTAATTGTATGGGGGACAGAGCAAGAGACCCAGTACTTC.

The V and J genes are TRBV12-3 or TRBV12-4 and TRBJ2-7, with D tentatively TRBD1 or TRBD2 (6 bases each). This CDR3 is 15 amino acids long. V was shortened by 3 bases and J by 3 bases, with 15 bases between the two germline ends. CDR3 region: CASSFGGTQGYEQYV. Written as DNA, the CDR3 is TGTGCCAGCAGTTTTGGCGGGACACAGGGCTACGAGCAGTACGTC.

This clonotype was observed a few times. The chain is built from TRBV9 and TRBJ2-3, with 10 bases aligning to TRBD2. CDR3 size: 17 residues. Germline assignment: CDR1 SGDLS and CDR2 YYNGEE. The V segment lost 4 bases and the J segment 2 bases; nucleotides outside the gene matches: 10. CDR3 sequence: CASSPWILAGVTDTQYF. The CDR3 DNA is TGTGCCAGCAGCCCTTGGATCCTAGCGGGGGTCACAGATACGCAGTATTTT.

This clonotype came up a few times. The chain has TRBV6-5 and TRBJ2-1, with D uncertain. The V gene lost 5 bases and the J gene lost 9 bases, with 20 bases spanning the gap. The CDR3 consists of 15 residues. Germline CDR1 is MNHEY and CDR2 is SVGAGI. For the CDR3, the DNA is TGTGCCAGCAGTAGCTCGCGGATTCCTACCGGTGAGCAGTTCTTC. Residues: CASSSSRIPTGEQFF.

This clonotype occurred a few times. The genes are TRBV4-1 and TRBJ2-5, with D unresolved. Per the germline V gene, CDR1 is MGHRA and CDR2 is YSYEKL. With 8 bases removed from V and 7 bases from J, the gap between germline ends came to 11 bases. The CDR3 runs to 11 residues. The CDR3 is CASGSSGTQYF. In nucleotides, the CDR3 is TGCGCCAGCGGGTCGTCGGGGACCCAGTACTTC.

This chain links TRBV24-1 with TRBJ2-7; D not certain. The V and J ends lost 5 bases and 2 bases respectively, with 6 bases between them. CDR3 length equals 12 residues. Germline loops: CDR1 KGHDR, CDR2 SFDVKD. The CDR3 DNA reads TGTGCCACCAGTGGAGGAACCTACGAGCAGTACTTC. It is translated as CATSGGTYEQYF.

This clonotype was counted a few times. This chain uses TRBV12-3 or TRBV12-4 with TRBJ2-7, with D hard to call. V was clipped by 3 bases and J by 7 bases, with 7 bases between them. The CDR3 consists of 11 residues. In DNA form, the CDR3 reads TGTGCCAGCAGTTTGATTGGGGAGCAGTACTTC. Translated, it gives CASSLIGEQYF.

This clonotype was detected a few times. This chain links TRBV10-3 with TRBJ2-7, with D maybe TRBD2 (5 bases). From germline, CDR1 is ENHRY and CDR2 SYGVKD. There are 14 residues in the CDR3. The V gene lost 0 bases and the J gene lost 3 bases, with 9 bases spanning the gap. CDR3 sequence (DNA): TGTGCCATCAGTGAGTCGAACGGACTCTACGAGCAGTACGTC. Translating gives CAISESNGLYEQYV.

The table lists this clonotype with a count of one. This rearrangement joins TRBV29-1 to TRBJ2-1, with D tentatively TRBD2 (7 bases). Between the trimmed V and J ends, which lost 3 bases and 0 bases, there was a span of 12 bases. Per germline, CDR1 SQVTM and CDR2 ANQGSEA. The CDR3 has 15 amino acids. The chain's CDR3 is CSVDEGDYSYNEQFF. The CDR3 DNA reads TGCAGCGTTGATGAGGGGGACTACTCCTACAATGAGCAGTTCTTC.